Below, 21 T cell receptor beta chains from the same sample are listed, as sequenced in a study of vaccination and CD4 T cells after COVID-19. Stated treatment: roughly 10-day PBMC culture with coronavirus spike peptide pools or control peptides (ViraFEST assay). Once obtained from cultured CD4+ T cells, the DNA was sequenced using the Oncomine TCR Beta short-read assay. TCRdb itself ran the PCR reads through MiXCR, one entry per CDR3 protein. The top ten clones hold 40% to 55% of a sample with about 4,000 distinct CDR3 sequences, around 40% of them seen once. Their recognized antigens are unknown. The sequencing sample was made of CD4+ T cells from blood, cultured in vitro. The receptors originated from a human donor who had recovered from COVID-19.

Turning to this clonotype: Germline is not matched at one junction end, which may reflect a read error. The CDR3 region is CASSYGSDVMNTGAFF. The DNA for the CDR3 is TGTGCCAGCAGTTACGGGTCAGACGTCATGAACACTGGAGCTTTCTTT. The chain is built from TRBV6-6 and TRBJ1-1; no reliable D call. The V gene's germline CDR1 is MNHNY and CDR2 SVGAGI (reference sequence). CDR3 length: 16 amino acids.

The chain's CDR3 is CASSLRPRDREANVLTF. As DNA, the CDR3 is TGTGCCAGCAGCCTCCGACCCCGGGACAGGGAAGCCAACGTCCTGACTTTC. This sequence joins TRBV7-3 and TRBJ2-6; 9 bases line up with TRBD1. Germline assignment: CDR1 SGHTA and CDR2 FQGTGA. Germline trimming cut 5 bases from V and 7 bases from J; bases unmatched to any gene: 12. CDR3 length equals 17 residues.

The chain recombines TRBV11-3 with TRBJ2-3, with TRBD2 as a possible D gene (5 bases). The length of the CDR3 is 14 residues. V was trimmed by 6 bases and J by 4 bases, leaving 14 bases between them. Germline values: CDR1 SGHNT, CDR2 YENEEA. CDR3 protein: CASRGRTHPDTQYF. The CDR3 coding sequence is TGTGCCAGCAGGGGCCGGACTCACCCAGATACGCAGTATTTT. The variable domain in full, completed from reference TRBV11-3 and TRBJ2-3, reads EAGVVQSPRYKIIEKKQPVAFWCNPISGHNTLYWYLQNLGQGPELLIRYENEEAVDDSQLPKDRFSAERLKGVDSTLKIQPAELGDSAVYLCASRGRTHPDTQYFGPGTRLTVL.

The chain recombines TRBV2 with TRBJ2-3; 13 bases map to TRBD2. J lost 4 bases, V lost 5 bases, and 0 bases had no gene match. Germline CDR1 SNHLY, CDR2 FYNNEI. The CDR3 runs 14 residues. CDR3 bases: TGTGCCAGCAGTACTAGCGGGGGGGCAGATACGCAGTATTTT. It translates to CASSTSGGADTQYF.

The chain combines TRBV11-2 with TRBJ2-1, with a possible D match to TRBD1 (6 bases). The CDR3 runs 15 residues. V dropped 0 bases and J dropped 3 bases, with 9 bases sitting between them. The germline CDR1 and CDR2 sequences are SGHAT and FQNNGV. CDR3 DNA sequence: TGTGCCAGCAGCTTAGATACAGGGCACTACAATGAGCAGTTCTTC. Amino acids: CASSLDTGHYNEQFF.

This clonotype was seen a single time. The V gene is TRBV20-1, the J gene TRBJ2-7; tentative D call: TRBD1 (6 bases). CDR3 length equals 14 residues. With 6 bases removed from V and 2 bases from J, the gap between germline ends came to 17 bases. Germline CDR1 and CDR2: DFQATT and SNEGSKA (reference sequence). CDR3 loop: CSASSGTNTYEQYF. The CDR3 DNA reads TGCAGTGCAAGCTCCGGGACAAATACCTACGAGCAGTACTTC.

This clonotype was counted only a few times. The J gene is TRBJ2-5, the V gene TRBV24-1, with 7 bases matching TRBD1. The CDR3 is 15 residues long. The germline gives CDR1 KGHDR, CDR2 SFDVKD. J gave up 5 bases and V 4 bases, and 9 bases lay outside the gene matches. The CDR3 DNA reads as TGTGCCACCAGTGAGCATAACAGGGGTGGGGAGACCCAGTACTTC. Amino acid sequence: CATSEHNRGGETQYF.

This clonotype qualifies as large. The chain carries TRBV20-1 and TRBJ2-3; TRBD2 matches 7 bases. Trimming cost V 6 bases and J 0 bases; bases outside gene matches: 3. The CDR3 runs to 13 residues. Germline assignment: CDR1 DFQATT and CDR2 SNEGSKA (reference sequence). CDR3 residues: CSATSVSTDTQYF. The CDR3 DNA is TGCAGTGCAACTAGCGTGAGCACAGATACGCAGTATTTT.

The chain uses TRBV20-1 and TRBJ2-1; possibly TRBD2 for D (5 bases). V was pared by 4 bases and J by 4 bases, with 14 bases between. This CDR3 is 14 amino acids long. Germline lookup yields CDR1 DFQATT and CDR2 SNEGSKA (reference sequence). The chain's CDR3 is CSATPRAGYNEQFF. As DNA, the CDR3 is TGCAGTGCTACCCCGCGGGCTGGATACAATGAGCAGTTCTTC.

This clonotype was found a few times. The rearrangement uses TRBV7-6 and TRBJ2-7; 11 nucleotides line up with TRBD1. From germline, CDR1 is SGHVS and CDR2 FNYEAQ. This CDR3 is built from 15 residues. Trimming at V came to 5 bases and at J to 0 bases, leaving 3 bases not matched to a gene. The CDR3 protein is CASSPGTGGSYEQYF. The CDR3 coding sequence is TGTGCCAGCAGCCCCGGGACAGGGGGCTCCTACGAGCAGTACTTC.

A single count supports this clonotype. The chain combines TRBV10-1 with TRBJ2-3; 11 bases fit TRBD2. In germline, CDR1 is WNHNN, CDR2 SYGVQD (reference sequence). CDR3 length: 18 amino acids. J lost 2 bases, V lost 1 base, and 8 bases had no gene match. Written as DNA, the CDR3 is TGCGCCAGCAGTGAGTGTTGGCCTAGCGGGGGGTACACAGATACGCAGTATTTT. It is translated as CASSECWPSGGYTDTQYF.

This rearrangement joins TRBV6-1 to TRBJ2-2, with 9 bases lining up with TRBD2. The CDR3 consists of 16 residues. Germline CDR1 is MNHNS and CDR2 is SASEGT. Trimming cost V 3 bases and J 6 bases; bases outside gene matches: 8. CDR3 in DNA: TGTGCCAGCAGTGATTGGTTAGCGGGGGAGCCCGGGGAGCTGTTTTTT. The encoded protein is CASSDWLAGEPGELFF.

The rearrangement links TRBV5-1 to TRBJ2-7, with 9 bases aligning to TRBD1. The CDR3 contains 14 residues. Germline V gene data show CDR1 as SGHRS and CDR2 as YFSETQ. J gave up 5 bases and V 4 bases, and 7 bases lay outside the gene matches. CDR3 DNA: TGCGCCAGCAGCCCCGGGACAGGGATCCACGAGCAGTACTTC. Its translation: CASSPGTGIHEQYF.

The chain recombines TRBV6-1 with TRBJ1-1; D may be TRBD1 (5 bases). The CDR3 consists of 16 residues. The germline gives CDR1 MNHNS, CDR2 SASEGT. Trimming removed 7 bases from V and 0 bases from J, with 18 bases in between. CDR3 in amino acids: CASTPGRAAMNTEAFF. DNA for the CDR3: TGTGCCAGCACCCCCGGCAGGGCCGCCATGAACACTGAAGCTTTCTTT.

The chain links TRBV19 to TRBJ2-3, with unresolved D. The CDR3 runs to 12 residues. CDR1 LNHDA and CDR2 SQIVND come from the germline V gene (reference sequence). V dropped 4 bases and J dropped 6 bases, with 8 bases sitting between them. The CDR3 loop is CASSKRRDTQYF. Here the CDR3 DNA reads TGTGCCAGTAGTAAACGTAGGGATACGCAGTATTTT. The entire variable domain, with the rest obtained from reference TRBV19 and TRBJ2-3, is as follows: DGGITQSPKYLFRKEGQNVTLSCEQNLNHDAMYWYRQDPGQGLRLIYYSQIVNDFQKGDIAEGYSVSREKKESFPLTVTSAQKNPTAFYLCASSKRRDTQYFGPGTRLTVL.

The chain couples TRBV2 to TRBJ1-3; D is possibly TRBD1 (6 bases). Trimming stripped 3 bases from V and 1 base from J, with 13 bases between. The CDR3 consists of 16 residues. Per germline, CDR1 SNHLY and CDR2 FYNNEI. CDR3 amino acids: CASSEEAQGSGNTIYF. CDR3 DNA: TGTGCCAGCAGTGAGGAGGCTCAGGGGTCTGGAAACACCATATATTTT.

The chain has TRBV6-4 and TRBJ1-1, with TRBD1 identical over 8 bases. V was pared by 4 bases and J by 3 bases, with 1 base of the junction left unmatched. This CDR3 has 13 residues. Germline V gene lookup returns CDR1 MRHNA and CDR2 SNTAGT. The CDR3 region is CASSATGDTEAFF. CDR3 coding DNA: TGTGCCAGCAGTGCGACAGGGGACACTGAAGCTTTCTTT.

J is TRBJ2-5 and V is TRBV4-1, with 9 bases fitting TRBD2. The CDR3 runs 16 residues. Germline V lookup: CDR1 MGHRA, CDR2 YSYEKL. Losses at the gene ends were 1 base for V and 0 bases for J; bases not matched to a gene: 3. CDR3 protein: CASSQGLAEYQETQYF. The CDR3 nucleotides read TGCGCCAGCAGCCAAGGACTAGCGGAGTACCAAGAGACCCAGTACTTC.

This clonotype showed up just a few times. The genes are TRBV20-1 and TRBJ1-6; a possible D gene is TRBD1 (6 bases). V was trimmed by 3 bases and J by 10 bases, leaving 16 bases between them. Germline CDR1 and CDR2: DFQATT and SNEGSKA (reference sequence). The CDR3 is 14 amino acids. CDR3 coding DNA: TGCAGTGCTAGGGACACGCGGGGGCAGTCACCCCTCCACTTT. Its translation: CSARDTRGQSPLHF.

The chain carries TRBV2 and TRBJ1-6; D is unresolved. The CDR3 sequence is 15 residues long. The germline V gene has CDR1 SNHLY and CDR2 FYNNEI. Trimming cost V 7 bases and J 5 bases, with 15 bases left between them. The CDR3 here is CASNSLRANNSPLHF. In DNA form, the CDR3 reads TGTGCCAGCAACAGTCTACGGGCAAATAATTCACCCCTCCACTTT.

The chain links TRBV7-2 to TRBJ2-2, with D maybe TRBD2 (6 bases). Trimming cost V 1 base and J 4 bases, with 10 bases left between them. The CDR3 has 15 amino acids. The germline V gene has CDR1 SGHTA and CDR2 FQGNSA. CDR3 sequence (DNA): TGTGCCAGCAGCTTAGTGGGAGGTACCACCGGGGAGCTGTTTTTT. Translation: CASSLVGGTTGELFF.